This entry lists 7 T cell receptor beta chains sequenced from one sample in a study of blood T cell repertoires in COVID-19. Generated by immunoSEQ multiplex PCR, the TCRdb table keeps only in-frame clones and is missing some. The sample lists hundreds of thousands of clones, 75% to 90% occurring once. Source material: PBMCs or T cells enriched from blood (not recorded which). These receptor sequences come from a woman under 40 who had been exposed to COVID-19.

As regards this clone: The junction shows a germline mismatch at one end, possibly a read error. The CDR3 DNA reads TGCAGTGCCCGGGATCAGCTCCAGCATTTT. Protein sequence: CSARDQLQHF. The V gene is TRBV20-1, the J gene TRBJ1-5; D not resolved. Germline V gives CDR1 DFQATT, CDR2 SNEGSKA (reference sequence). CDR3 size: 10 residues.

The table lists this clone with a count of one. This chain links TRBV11-3 with TRBJ2-5; 8 bases are a match to TRBD2. CDR1 SGHNT and CDR2 YENEEA come from the germline V gene. CDR3 length: 14 amino acids. V shed 2 bases, J shed 3 bases, and the junction held 2 bases outside the gene matches. The CDR3 DNA is TGTGCCAGCAGCTTAACGGGGGGGAAAGAGACCCAGTACTTC. Translated: CASSLTGGKETQYF.

The CDR3 protein is CASSSGPDYEQYF. As DNA, the CDR3 is TGTGCCAGCAGCTCAGGGCCCGACTACGAGCAGTACTTC. The V and J genes are TRBV7-3 and TRBJ2-7; maybe TRBD1 (5 bases). This CDR3 comprises 13 residues. Germline loops: CDR1 SGHTA, CDR2 FQGTGA. Trimming removed 4 bases from V and 3 bases from J, with 10 bases in between. Based on the CDR3 plus reference TRBV7-3 and TRBJ2-7, the full variable domain is GAGVSQTPSNKVTEKGKYVELRCDPISGHTALYWYRQSLGQGPEFLIYFQGTGAADDSGLPNDRFFAVRPEGSVSTLKIQRTERGDSAVYLCASSSGPDYEQYFGPGTRLTVT.

There are a few counts of this clone. The chain couples TRBV10-3 to TRBJ1-5; no clear D. V lost 6 bases and J lost 0, with 15 bases in between. This CDR3 has 16 amino acids. Germline V CDR1 and CDR2: ENHRY, SYGVKD. CDR3 residues: CAISEQAAYSNQPQHF. CDR3 bases: TGTGCCATCAGCGAGCAGGCAGCTTATAGCAATCAGCCCCAGCATTTT.

The V call is TRBV29-1, the J call TRBJ1-3, with a weak D call TRBD1 (6 bases). From germline, CDR1 is SQVTM and CDR2 ANQGSEA. V was cut by 7 bases and J by 0 bases, with 13 bases left in between. This CDR3 is built from 14 residues. The CDR3 bases are TGCAGCGCTGTGACAGGTCACTCTGGAAACACCATATATTTT. Amino acid sequence: CSAVTGHSGNTIYF.

The genes are TRBV30 and TRBJ2-4, with D maybe TRBD1 (7 bases). The CDR3 is 15 residues long. Germline V gene data show CDR1 as GTSNPN and CDR2 as SVGIG (reference sequence). V was pared by 0 bases and J by 7 bases, with 16 bases between. CDR3 in amino acids: CAWSVRRTGGNIQYF. CDR3 bases: TGTGCCTGGAGTGTACGTCGGACAGGAGGGAACATTCAGTACTTC. Complete variable domain (other parts from reference TRBV30 and TRBJ2-4): SQTIHQWPATLVQPVGSPLSLECTVEGTSNPNLYWYRQAAGRGLQLLFYSVGIGQISSEVPQNLSASRPQDRQFILSSKKLLLSDSGFYLCAWSVRRTGGNIQYFGAGTRLSVL.

The rearrangement links TRBV5-4 to TRBJ2-1, with 9 bases identical to TRBD1. The V and J ends lost 1 base and 8 bases, in that order; junction bases with no gene match: 1. The CDR3 is 13 residues long. Germline CDR1 SGHNT, CDR2 YYREEE (reference sequence). This chain's CDR3 is CASSLTGGYEQFF. CDR3 nucleotides: TGTGCCAGCAGCTTGACAGGGGGCTATGAGCAGTTCTTC. Together with reference TRBV5-4 and TRBJ2-1, the CDR3 gives the full variable domain: ETGVTQSPTHLIKTRGQQVTLRCSSQSGHNTVSWYQQALGQGPQFIFQYYREEENGRGNFPPRFSGLQFPNYSSELNVNALELDDSALYLCASSLTGGYEQFFGPGTRLTVL.